What follows describes a single T cell receptor (beta chain). This sample was taken from a study of T cell responses to AZD1222 COVID-19 vaccine. Generated by immunoSEQ multiplex PCR, the TCRdb table keeps only in-frame clones and is missing some. The table includes 150,000 or so clones, roughly nine tenths detected once. The origin of this receptor is an adult who received the AZD1222 COVID-19 vaccine. The starting material was peripheral blood, obtained 28 days after the second AZD1222 dose.

In DNA form, the CDR3 reads TGTGCCAGCAGCTTACAAGCGGGGGGGCAGGATGAGCAGTTCTTC. It encodes CASSLQAGGQDEQFF. The chain combines TRBV7-9 with TRBJ2-1; 10 bases align to TRBD2. Looked up from germline, CDR1 is SEHNR and CDR2 is FQNEAQ (reference sequence). The CDR3 sequence is 15 residues long. The V segment lost 2 bases and the J segment 8 bases; nucleotides outside the gene matches: 6.